This TCR beta chain was obtained from a study of blood T cell repertoires in COVID-19. Background on the study: In each case, the material was cDNA or gDNA derived from T cells, B-cell-depleted T cells, or PBMCs.

Original methodology: Reference gene primer amplification in the assay estimated nucleated cell counts. Produced via immunoSEQ multiplex PCR; TCRdb's table is partial and in-frame only. V and J calls and clone size are as listed in that table; D and trimming were resolved from the DNA. Of approximately 83,000 clones listed, about 85% were seen once; the top ten hold about 3.4%. This clone was recorded once. The TCR sequence derives from a man over 45 with acute or convalescent COVID-19. Sequencing used peripheral blood.

In DNA form, the CDR3 reads TGTGCCAGCAGCTTGGAGCCTAGCGGGAGGGGGACCGGGGAGCTGTTTTTT. It yields the protein CASSLEPSGRGTGELFF. This chain connects TRBV5-4 to TRBJ2-2, with 12 bases lining up with TRBD2. The CDR3 is 17 residues long. Germline-derived CDR1 and CDR2 are SGHNT and YYREEE (reference sequence). After removal of 0 bases from V and 5 bases from J, the junction contained 5 bases not matched to a gene.